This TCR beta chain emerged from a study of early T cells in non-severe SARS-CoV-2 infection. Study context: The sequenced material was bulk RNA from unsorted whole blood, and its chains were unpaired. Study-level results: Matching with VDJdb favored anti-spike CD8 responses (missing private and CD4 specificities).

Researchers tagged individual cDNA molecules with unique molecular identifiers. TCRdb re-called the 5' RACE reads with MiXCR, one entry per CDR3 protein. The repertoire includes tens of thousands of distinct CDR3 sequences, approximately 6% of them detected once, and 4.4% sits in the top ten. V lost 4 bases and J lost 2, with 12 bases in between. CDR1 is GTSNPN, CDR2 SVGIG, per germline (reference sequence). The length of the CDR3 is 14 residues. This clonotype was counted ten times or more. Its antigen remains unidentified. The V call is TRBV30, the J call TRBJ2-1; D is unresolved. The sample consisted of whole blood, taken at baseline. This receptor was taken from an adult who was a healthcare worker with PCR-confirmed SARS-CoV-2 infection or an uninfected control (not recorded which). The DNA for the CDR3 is TGTGCCTGGAAAAGTGCGATCCCCTACAATGAGCAGTTCTTC. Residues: CAWKSAIPYNEQFF.